This T cell receptor (beta chain) was observed in a study of glioma-infiltrating T cells. Study results and caveats: Non-neoplastic patients had below-expected tissue-blood divergence, while all gliomas exceeded expectation.

Germline V gene lookup returns CDR1 SNHLY and CDR2 FYNNEI. CDR3 length: 15 residues. V was pared by 3 bases and J by 3 bases, with 13 bases between. Amplification of TCR alpha and beta CDR3 regions from RNA used iRepertoire nested multiplex PCR. For one-step reverse transcription and amplification, roughly 85-450 ng of tissue mRNA or PBMC total RNA was used. TCRdb redid the calling of the multiplex PCR reads with MiXCR, one entry per CDR3 protein. The sample shows some 150,000 distinct CDR3 sequences, around 40% of them seen only once. This clonotype was observed at least ten times. Its specificity is not known.

Sequencing was performed on glioma tissue, nonneoplastic brain tissue, or PBMCs (not recorded which). This receptor was obtained from a human donor with low-grade glioma or glioblastoma, undergoing nonglioma brain surgery, or in good health (not recorded which). The V call is TRBV2, the J call TRBJ2-3, with D tentatively TRBD2 (6 bases). In DNA, the CDR3 is TGTGCCAGCAGTGAGTTGGGGGGAGTGACAGATACGCAGTATTTT. This encodes CASSELGGVTDTQYF.